A single T cell receptor beta chain is shown here with its context. Using immunoSEQ multiplex PCR, the repertoire was profiled, and TCRdb retains in-frame clones only, with some absent. The table shows some 130,000 clones, with roughly 79% occurring only once. The sample comes from a study of blood T cell repertoires in COVID-19. Germline assignment: CDR1 MRHNA and CDR2 SNTAGT. The length of the CDR3 is 15 residues. With 5 bases removed from V and 5 bases from J, the gap between germline ends came to 18 bases. The sample comprised peripheral blood. This clonotype was sampled from a human donor in a cohort sampled during active COVID-19. This chain uses TRBV6-4 with TRBJ2-5; tentative D call: TRBD2 (6 bases). The CDR3 bases are TGTGCCAGCAGTCAACTAGCTGGGACGGGGGAGACCCAGTACTTC. It specifies CASSQLAGTGETQYF.